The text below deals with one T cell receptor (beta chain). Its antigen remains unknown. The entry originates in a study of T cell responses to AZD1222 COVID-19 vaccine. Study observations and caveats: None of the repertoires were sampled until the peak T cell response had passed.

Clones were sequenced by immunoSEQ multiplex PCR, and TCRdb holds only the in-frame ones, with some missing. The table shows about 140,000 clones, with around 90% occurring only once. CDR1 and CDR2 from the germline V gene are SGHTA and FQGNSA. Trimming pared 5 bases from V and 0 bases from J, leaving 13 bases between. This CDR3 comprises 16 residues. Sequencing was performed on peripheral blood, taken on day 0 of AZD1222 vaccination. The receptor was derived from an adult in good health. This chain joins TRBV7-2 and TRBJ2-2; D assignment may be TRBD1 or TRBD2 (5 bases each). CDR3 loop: CASSPPGLTNTGELFF. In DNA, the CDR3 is TGTGCCAGCAGCCCCCCGGGGCTGACGAACACCGGGGAGCTGTTTTTT. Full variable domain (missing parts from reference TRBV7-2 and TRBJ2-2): GAGVSQSPSNKVTEKGKDVELRCDPISGHTALYWYRQSLGQGLEFLIYFQGNSAPDKSGLPSDRFSAERTGGSVSTLTIQRTQQEDSAVYLCASSPPGLTNTGELFFGEGSRLTVL.